This T cell receptor (beta chain) was documented in a study of CD8 T cells in ankylosing spondylitis. General study results and limits: Reportedly, matched ankylosing spondylitis synovial fluid was significantly enriched for disease-linked clones. About 8 highly homologous variants formed a TCR beta motif that appeared characteristic of ankylosing spondylitis blood.

Notes on this clonotype: The antigen is not known.

The CDR3 extends over 16 amino acids. V lost 3 bases, J lost 8 bases, and 23 bases lay in between. CDR1 is DFQATT, CDR2 SNEGSKA, per germline (reference sequence). TCRdb re-derived calls from the 5' RACE reads in MiXCR, one entry per CDR3 protein. The profile shows hundreds of thousands of distinct CDR3 sequences, around a quarter of them singletons. The rearrangement links TRBV20-1 to TRBJ2-1, with D maybe TRBD2 (5 bases). The sample comprised blood, either unsorted or a sorted T cell fraction (not recorded which). The sequence was obtained from a male donor with ankylosing spondylitis or in good health (not recorded which). The CDR3 reads CSASPSGSYTPDEQFF. The CDR3 DNA sequence: TGCAGTGCTAGCCCCTCGGGAAGTTATACCCCCGATGAGCAGTTCTTC.